These 14 T cell receptor beta chains originate from one sample sequenced in a study of T cells in localized non-small cell lung cancer. The protocol was immunoSEQ multiplex PCR, while the TCRdb copy is restricted to in-frame clones and leaves out a portion. The table includes some 82,000 clones, about three quarters detected once. This material consisted of PBMCs, taken before any cancer treatment. Receptor source: a man aged 40 to 75 with stage II squamous cell lung carcinoma.

For the CDR3, the DNA is TGTGCCAGTAGTGTGGACGTCTACAATGAGCAGTTCTTC. Amino acid sequence: CASSVDVYNEQFF. The V call is TRBV19, the J call TRBJ2-1; no firm D call. In germline, CDR1 is LNHDA, CDR2 SQIVND (reference sequence). V was shortened by 5 bases and J by 3 bases, with 8 bases between the two germline ends. The CDR3 totals 13 residues.

This sequence joins TRBV12-5 and TRBJ2-5, with 12 bases aligning to TRBD2. The CDR3 runs 16 residues. The V gene end was trimmed by 5 bases and the J gene end by 8 bases; junction bases not matched to a gene: 12. Germline V CDR1 and CDR2: LGHNT, FRNRAP. The CDR3 DNA follows: TGTGCTAGTGGTGCCGGGACTAGCGGGTACGAAGGTACCCAGTACTTC. Its translation is CASGAGTSGYEGTQYF. The entire variable domain, with the rest obtained from reference TRBV12-5 and TRBJ2-5, is as follows: DARVTQTPRHKVTEMGQEVTMRCQPILGHNTVFWYRQTMMQGLELLAYFRNRAPLDDSGMPKDRFSAEMPDATLATLKIQPSEPRDSAVYFCASGAGTSGYEGTQYFGPGTRLLVL.

V usage is TRBV7-6 and J usage is TRBJ1-1; 9 bases are shared with TRBD1. V shed 5 bases, J shed 7 bases, and the junction held 11 bases outside the gene matches. Germline assignment: CDR1 SGHVS and CDR2 FNYEAQ. This CDR3 contains 15 residues. CDR3 protein: CASSVPGQGIGEAFF. CDR3 sequence (DNA): TGTGCCAGCAGCGTTCCGGGACAGGGAATTGGTGAAGCTTTCTTT. Full variable domain (missing parts from reference TRBV7-6 and TRBJ1-1): GAGVSQSPRYKVTKRGQDVALRCDPISGHVSLYWYRQALGQGPEFLTYFNYEAQQDKSGLPNDRFSAERPEGSISTLTIQRTEQRDSAMYRCASSVPGQGIGEAFFGQGTRLTVV.

This chain uses TRBV9 with TRBJ2-1; possible D gene TRBD1, 5 bases. This CDR3 spans 16 amino acids. Trimming cost V 4 bases and J 7 bases, with 21 bases left between them. The germline V gene encodes CDR1 SGDLS and CDR2 YYNGEE. CDR3 nucleotide sequence: TGTGCCAGCAGCCTCCGACAGACGAGCTGGGGAAATGAGCAGTTCTTC. Translating gives CASSLRQTSWGNEQFF.

The chain uses TRBV10-3 and TRBJ2-2, with TRBD1 as a possible D gene (6 bases). Germline values: CDR1 ENHRY, CDR2 SYGVKD. The CDR3 has 14 amino acids. V was clipped by 3 bases and J by 6 bases, with 11 bases between them. The CDR3 sequence is CAISDEGVPGELFF. The CDR3 nucleotides are TGTGCCATCAGTGACGAGGGGGTTCCCGGGGAGCTGTTTTTT.

The rearrangement uses TRBV5-1 and TRBJ2-3; 16 positions match TRBD2. CDR3 length equals 20 residues. Germline CDR1 SGHRS, CDR2 YFSETQ. V was clipped by 4 bases and J by 0 bases; unmatched bases: 11. The chain's CDR3 is CASSAPGTSGGVRSTDTQYF. Written as DNA, the CDR3 is TGCGCCAGCAGCGCTCCCGGGACTAGCGGGGGGGTACGTAGCACAGATACGCAGTATTTT.

The chain carries TRBV30 and TRBJ1-4, with D maybe TRBD1 (6 bases). V lost 2 bases to trimming and J lost 4 bases, with 11 bases between them. Germline V gene data show CDR1 as GTSNPN and CDR2 as SVGIG (reference sequence). The CDR3 is made up of 14 amino acids. CDR3 bases: TGTGCCTGGAGTAAAGGGGGTCTTAATGAAAAACTGTTTTTT. This translates into CAWSKGGLNEKLFF.

This clone has only one observation. CDR3 sequence (DNA): TGTGCCAGTAGCGTCAGTGGGGACAATCAGCCCCAGCATTTT. Protein product: CASSVSGDNQPQHF. The genes are TRBV19 and TRBJ1-5, with D uncertain. CDR1 and CDR2 (germline): LNHDA, SQIVND (reference sequence). The CDR3 length is 14 residues. Trimming cost V 6 bases and J 3 bases, with 12 bases left between them.

The chain has TRBV5-1 and TRBJ2-2; tentative D call: TRBD1 (7 bases). This CDR3 has 14 amino acids. V was cut by 2 bases and J by 6 bases, with 11 bases left in between. Germline CDR1 and CDR2: SGHRS and YFSETQ. Written as DNA, the CDR3 is TGCGCCAGCAGCTTCGACAGGGAGGCCGGGGAGCTGTTTTTT. Translated: CASSFDREAGELFF.

The rearrangement links TRBV30 to TRBJ1-2; no definite D call. V was shortened by 0 bases and J by 6 bases, with 8 bases between the two germline ends. This CDR3 spans 12 amino acids. CDR1 GTSNPN and CDR2 SVGIG come from the germline V gene (reference sequence). This chain's CDR3 is CAWSVQGNGYTF. The CDR3 coding sequence is TGTGCCTGGAGTGTACAAGGGAATGGCTACACCTTC.

This chain joins TRBV18 and TRBJ2-6; 14 nucleotides align to TRBD2. The V segment lost 3 bases and the J segment 3 bases; nucleotides outside the gene matches: 7. The germline V gene encodes CDR1 KGHSH and CDR2 LQKENI. This CDR3 spans 19 amino acids. CDR3 sequence (DNA): TGTGCCAGCTCACCTCAAGGACTAGCGGGAGGTGGTGGGGCCAACGTCCTGACTTTC. Translation: CASSPQGLAGGGGANVLTF.

The chain links TRBV30 to TRBJ2-2; no definite D call. The ends were cut back, 3 bases at V and 1 base at J, with 9 bases in the middle. This CDR3 comprises 14 residues. CDR1 is GTSNPN and CDR2 is SVGIG in the germline V gene (reference sequence). The CDR3 reads CAWSLWGNTGELFF. For the CDR3, the DNA is TGTGCCTGGAGCCTATGGGGGAACACCGGGGAGCTGTTTTTT.

The V call is TRBV5-5, the J call TRBJ2-1; D call uncertain. The CDR3 sequence is 15 residues long. Germline V lookup: CDR1 SGHKS, CDR2 YYEKEE (reference sequence). V dropped 4 bases and J dropped 3 bases, with 14 bases sitting between them. Here the CDR3 reads CASSPPPGDYNEQFF. CDR3 nucleotide sequence: TGTGCCAGCAGCCCACCTCCTGGGGACTACAATGAGCAGTTCTTC.

This clone has more than one count but fewer than ten. The gene calls are TRBV14 and TRBJ1-6, with TRBD1 as a possible D gene (5 bases). Germline V gene data show CDR1 as SGHDN and CDR2 as FVKESK. The CDR3 runs 15 residues. V shed 1 base and J shed 4 bases, with 8 bases lying between them. Here the CDR3 reads CASSQVEGYNSPLHF. CDR3 in DNA: TGTGCCAGCAGCCAAGTCGAGGGGTATAATTCACCCCTCCACTTT.